The 30 T cell receptor beta chains reported below all come from one sample, sequenced in a study of cytomegalovirus exposure and HLA in healthy donors. 60 Vbeta and 13 Jbeta primers were used in PCR. Repertoires were generated with immunoSEQ multiplex PCR, while TCRdb's copy carries only in-frame clones and drops some. Among 150,000 to 200,000 clones, roughly a tenth were seen once, and the ten largest hold 1% to 1.5%. Sequencing was done on a sample of PBMCs. Every receptor here comes from a woman in her twenties or thirties in good health and CMV-seropositive.

This clone was counted at least ten times. This chain uses TRBV10-1 with TRBJ2-1; the match to TRBD2 covers 8 bases. CDR3 length: 15 amino acids. J gave up 1 base and V 5 bases, and 4 bases lay outside the gene matches. Germline loops: CDR1 WNHNN, CDR2 SYGVQD (reference sequence). DNA of the CDR3: TGCGCCAGCAGTAAAATAGCGGGATCCTACAATGAGCAGTTCTTC. It encodes CASSKIAGSYNEQFF.

This clone occurred a few times. V gene TRBV10-3 combines with J gene TRBJ2-2; TRBD2 agrees at 10 bases. J gave up 6 bases and V 7 bases, and 5 bases lay outside the gene matches. The CDR3 covers 14 residues. CDR1 and CDR2 (germline): ENHRY, SYGVKD. CDR3 in DNA: TGTGCCATCAAGCAGCGGGAGGGCCCCGGGGAGCTGTTTTTT. This translates into CAIKQREGPGELFF.

This chain links TRBV27 with TRBJ1-2; 11 bases map to TRBD1. This CDR3 has 15 residues. V shed 6 bases, J shed 6 bases, and the junction held 9 bases outside the gene matches. Germline loops: CDR1 MNHEY, CDR2 SMNVEV (reference sequence). The CDR3 DNA reads TGTGCCAGCAGAACCTCAGGGACAGGGGGTAATGGCTACACCTTC. It specifies CASRTSGTGGNGYTF.

J is TRBJ2-6 and V is TRBV18; 8 bases line up with TRBD1. Germline V gene lookup returns CDR1 KGHSH and CDR2 LQKENI. The CDR3 runs to 17 residues. Losses at the gene ends were 6 bases for V and 1 base for J; bases not matched to a gene: 8. The DNA for the CDR3 is TGTGCCAGCTCCCCGGGACAGGCTTATTCTGGGGCCAACGTCCTGACTTTC. This encodes CASSPGQAYSGANVLTF.

This clone was counted a few times. V gene TRBV19 combines with J gene TRBJ2-3; the match to TRBD2 covers 10 bases. V shed 4 bases and J 5 bases; nucleotides not matched to a gene: 15. This CDR3 comprises 18 residues. CDR1 and CDR2 (germline): LNHDA, SQIVND (reference sequence). In DNA form, the CDR3 reads TGTGCCAGTAGTAGGGGACTTACCAGCGGGAGGGGTTTAGATACGCAGTATTTT. Its protein is CASSRGLTSGRGLDTQYF.

This clone turned up a few times. This rearrangement joins TRBV4-1 to TRBJ2-1; D gene ambiguous. CDR1 is MGHRA and CDR2 is YSYEKL in the germline V gene. This CDR3 region has 15 residues. Between the trimmed V and J ends, which lost 0 bases and 4 bases, there was a span of 10 bases. CDR3 amino acids: CASSQEAGFYNEQFF. DNA for the CDR3: TGCGCCAGCAGCCAAGAGGCCGGGTTTTACAATGAGCAGTTCTTC.

CDR3 amino acids: CASSLSAGVGTDTQYF. In nucleotides, the CDR3 is TGTGCCAGCAGCTTGAGTGCGGGAGTAGGCACAGATACGCAGTATTTT. This sequence joins TRBV5-4 and TRBJ2-3, with TRBD2 matching over 7 bases. CDR1 is SGHNT, CDR2 YYREEE, per germline (reference sequence). CDR3 length: 16 amino acids. V dropped 1 base and J dropped 1; count of bases not matched to a gene: 6. Based on the CDR3 plus reference TRBV5-4 and TRBJ2-3, the full variable domain is ETGVTQSPTHLIKTRGQQVTLRCSSQSGHNTVSWYQQALGQGPQFIFQYYREEENGRGNFPPRFSGLQFPNYSSELNVNALELDDSALYLCASSLSAGVGTDTQYFGPGTRLTVL.

The chain combines TRBV10-1 with TRBJ2-2, with 8 bases matching TRBD2. The CDR3 loop spans 14 amino acids. V was clipped by 6 bases and J by 4 bases; unmatched bases: 4. In germline, CDR1 is WNHNN, CDR2 SYGVQD (reference sequence). The CDR3 nucleotides are TGCGCCAGCAGGACTAGCGATGTCACCGGGGAGCTGTTTTTT. Translated: CASRTSDVTGELFF.

This clone was detected a few times. The chain uses TRBV5-1 and TRBJ2-7; perhaps TRBD2 as D (7 bases). The CDR3 extends over 15 amino acids. Germline CDR1 SGHRS, CDR2 YFSETQ. The germline V and J ends were trimmed by 0 bases and 6 bases, with 16 bases remaining between them. The CDR3 is CASSLEGGGHVEQYF. DNA of the CDR3: TGCGCCAGCAGCTTGGAGGGGGGAGGGCATGTCGAGCAGTACTTC.

CDR3 in amino acids: CASMRQGDNSPLHF. CDR3 nucleotides: TGTGCCAGTATGAGACAGGGAGACAATTCACCCCTCCACTTT. The chain joins TRBV19 to TRBJ1-6, with 7 bases matching TRBD1. Germline CDR1 LNHDA, CDR2 SQIVND (reference sequence). The trim removed 7 bases at V and 7 bases at J, leaving 7 bases unmatched. The CDR3 covers 14 residues.

V usage is TRBV7-9 and J usage is TRBJ2-5; 7 bases fit TRBD2. The CDR3 length is 14 residues. V lost 5 bases, J lost 2 bases, and 5 bases stayed unmatched. Germline V gene lookup returns CDR1 SEHNR and CDR2 FQNEAQ (reference sequence). CDR3 protein: CASSRSGRQETQYF. As DNA, the CDR3 is TGTGCCAGCAGCCGTAGCGGGCGACAAGAGACCCAGTACTTC.

This sequence joins TRBV10-2 and TRBJ2-1; 9 positions match TRBD2. Per germline, CDR1 WSHSY and CDR2 SAAADI. The CDR3 covers 18 residues. Trimming at V came to 2 bases and at J to 1 base, leaving 9 bases not matched to a gene. The DNA for the CDR3 is TGCGCCAGCAGTGAGCCTCATAGCGGGAGAAGATCCTACAATGAGCAGTTCTTC. This encodes CASSEPHSGRRSYNEQFF.

The chain uses TRBV12-5 and TRBJ2-3; 12 bases are a match to TRBD2. J gave up 2 bases and V 6 bases, and 3 bases lay outside the gene matches. Germline loops: CDR1 LGHNT, CDR2 FRNRAP. The CDR3 covers 15 residues. The CDR3 sequence: CASGRTSGDTDTQYF. CDR3 bases: TGTGCTAGTGGACGGACTAGCGGGGACACAGATACGCAGTATTTT.

In its sample, this clone was seen a few times. The chain joins TRBV11-2 to TRBJ1-2; no definite D call. The germline V gene encodes CDR1 SGHAT and CDR2 FQNNGV. V was clipped by 6 bases and J by 8 bases, with 16 bases between them. This CDR3 region has 13 residues. In DNA, the CDR3 is TGTGCCAGCAGTAACTACGGCTTCGGAGGCTACACCTTC. This sequence encodes CASSNYGFGGYTF.

This clone was recorded a few times. The chain is built from TRBV19 and TRBJ2-3; 8 bases are shared with TRBD2. The trim removed 7 bases at V and 5 bases at J, leaving 11 bases unmatched. Germline lookup yields CDR1 LNHDA and CDR2 SQIVND (reference sequence). The CDR3 sequence is 15 residues long. CDR3 amino acids: CASTRTGGPEDTQYF. CDR3 in DNA: TGTGCCAGTACGAGGACGGGAGGGCCGGAAGATACGCAGTATTTT.

This clone was counted a few times. The chain uses TRBV5-1 and TRBJ2-2; D gene uncertain. The germline gives CDR1 SGHRS, CDR2 YFSETQ. V was pared by 0 bases and J by 1 base, with 10 bases between. The CDR3 sequence is 16 residues long. The CDR3 DNA follows: TGCGCCAGCAGCTTGGAAGAGGTTGGGAACACCGGGGAGCTGTTTTTT. Its protein product is CASSLEEVGNTGELFF. Looking up the rest from reference TRBV5-1 and TRBJ2-2 gives the full variable domain: KAGVTQTPRYLIKTRGQQVTLSCSPISGHRSVSWYQQTPGQGLQFLFEYFSETQRNKGNFPGRFSGRQFSNSRSEMNVSTLELGDSALYLCASSLEEVGNTGELFFGEGSRLTVL.

The CDR3 nucleotides read TGTGCCAGCAGCCACAATCAGGAGGGTGGCTACACCTTC. The encoded protein is CASSHNQEGGYTF. This chain connects TRBV6-1 to TRBJ1-2; D gene unclear. V lost 6 bases, J lost 7 bases, and 15 bases lay in between. The CDR3 extends over 13 amino acids. Germline CDR1 reads MNHNS; CDR2 reads SASEGT.

Only a few counts were recorded for this clone. The rearrangement uses TRBV5-1 and TRBJ2-3, with unresolved D. Deletions cut 0 bases from V and 6 bases from J, with 11 bases between. Germline loops: CDR1 SGHRS, CDR2 YFSETQ. The CDR3 runs to 14 residues. This CDR3 reads CASSLGPPEDTQYF. The CDR3, as DNA: TGCGCCAGCAGCTTGGGTCCTCCGGAGGATACGCAGTATTTT.

This clone has a handful of counts. This chain joins TRBV10-2 and TRBJ1-1; 8 positions match TRBD1. Germline V gene data show CDR1 as WSHSY and CDR2 as SAAADI. The length of the CDR3 is 13 residues. V gave up 6 bases and J gave up 1 base; unmatched junction bases: 1. CDR3 bases: TGCGCCAGCAGAGACAGGGGGAACACTGAAGCTTTCTTT. This gives the protein CASRDRGNTEAFF.

This clone was counted between two and nine times. The V and J genes are TRBV29-1 and TRBJ1-2; 7 bases agree with TRBD1. This CDR3 spans 15 amino acids. After removal of 3 bases from V and 2 bases from J, the junction contained 9 bases not matched to a gene. The germline V gene encodes CDR1 SQVTM and CDR2 ANQGSEA. This CDR3 reads CSVDLAGQPNYGYTF. The CDR3 DNA sequence: TGCAGCGTTGATCTGGCGGGACAGCCCAACTATGGCTACACCTTC.

This clone showed up just a few times. This chain uses TRBV30 with TRBJ2-1, with 9 bases fitting TRBD2. With V trimmed by 3 bases and J by 6 bases, 12 bases remained unmatched. CDR1 and CDR2 from the germline V gene are GTSNPN and SVGIG (reference sequence). The CDR3 extends over 16 amino acids. The CDR3 nucleotides are TGTGCCTGGAGGGGGAAGAATGCGGGAGGGGGCAATGAGCAGTTCTTC. Protein product: CAWRGKNAGGGNEQFF.

This clone has only a few counts. This CDR3 is CASSFYGTQYF. CDR3 coding DNA: TGTGCCAGCAGTTTCTACGGGACCCAGTACTTC. This chain uses TRBV27 with TRBJ2-5; no firm D call. Germline V gene data show CDR1 as MNHEY and CDR2 as SMNVEV (reference sequence). V was shortened by 3 bases and J by 7 bases, with 6 bases between the two germline ends. The CDR3 spans 11 residues.

This clone turned up a few times. The chain employs TRBV10-1 and TRBJ2-1; 11 bases agree with TRBD2. The junction had 2 bases not matched to a gene; V was cut back by 5 bases and J by 5 bases. Germline V gene sequence: CDR1 WNHNN, CDR2 SYGVQD (reference sequence). There are 14 residues in the CDR3. The CDR3 DNA sequence: TGCGCCAGCAGTCGGACTAGCGGGCACAATGAGCAGTTCTTC. Amino acids: CASSRTSGHNEQFF.

This clone was picked up a small number of times. V is TRBV30 and J is TRBJ1-1, with TRBD1 as a possible D gene (5 bases). The germline V gene encodes CDR1 GTSNPN and CDR2 SVGIG (reference sequence). Between the trimmed V and J ends, which lost 5 bases and 2 bases, there was a span of 6 bases. The CDR3 loop spans 11 amino acids. In DNA form, the CDR3 reads TGTGCCTGGGGACATAACACTGAAGCTTTCTTT. Translation: CAWGHNTEAFF.

This clone showed up just a few times. The chain employs TRBV15 and TRBJ1-1; 9 nucleotides align to TRBD1. Per the germline V gene, CDR1 is LNHNV and CDR2 is YYDKDF (reference sequence). This CDR3 has 15 amino acids. Trimming at V came to 0 bases and at J to 7 bases, leaving 6 bases not matched to a gene. CDR3 sequence (DNA): TGTGCCACCAGCAGAGAAAACAGGGGGCCCGGTGAAGCTTTCTTT. Its protein product is CATSRENRGPGEAFF.

The chain couples TRBV27 to TRBJ2-2; 7 positions agree with TRBD1. V was clipped by 6 bases and J by 2 bases; unmatched bases: 15. The CDR3 sequence is 18 residues long. Germline CDR1 and CDR2: MNHEY and SMNVEV (reference sequence). In DNA form, the CDR3 reads TGTGCCAGCAGCCGATTACTTACAGGGGCCGGTAACACCGGGGAGCTGTTTTTT. This encodes CASSRLLTGAGNTGELFF.

The V call is TRBV5-1, the J call TRBJ2-5; 7 bases match TRBD1. Per the germline V gene, CDR1 is SGHRS and CDR2 is YFSETQ. Trimming cost V 0 bases and J 5 bases; bases outside gene matches: 4. The CDR3 is 14 residues long. The DNA for the CDR3 is TGCGCCAGCAGCTTGGCCCAGGGGGTGGAGACCCAGTACTTC. This codes for CASSLAQGVETQYF.

This clone has more than one count but fewer than ten. The V call is TRBV6-1, the J call TRBJ1-2; tentative D call: TRBD1 (5 bases). CDR3 size: 14 residues. Trimming pared 2 bases from V and 3 bases from J, leaving 10 bases between. CDR1 is MNHNS and CDR2 is SASEGT in the germline V gene. CDR3 coding DNA: TGTGCCAGCAGTGAATGGAGGGGCGACTATGGCTACACCTTC. Residues: CASSEWRGDYGYTF.

As concerns this clone: Other DNA variants within this sample encode the same CDR3. V gene TRBV9 combines with J gene TRBJ2-7; perhaps TRBD1 as D (6 bases). The ends were cut back, 4 bases at V and 1 base at J, with 9 bases in the middle. This CDR3 is 13 amino acids long. CDR1 and CDR2 (germline): SGDLS, YYNGEE. DNA of the CDR3: TGTGCCAGCAGCCCCGGGACATCCTACGAGCAGTACTTC. Its translation: CASSPGTSYEQYF.

The chain has TRBV20-1 and TRBJ1-1; D possibly corresponds to TRBD1 (6 bases). The length of the CDR3 is 11 residues. The V gene's germline CDR1 is DFQATT and CDR2 SNEGSKA (reference sequence). Trimming removed 8 bases from V and 10 bases from J, with 17 bases in between. CDR3 amino acids: CSTLPTGRAFF. The DNA of the CDR3 is TGCAGTACGCTACCTACAGGGAGAGCTTTCTTT.